What follows are 23 T cell receptor beta chains derived from one specimen sequenced in a study of T cell responses to AZD1222 COVID-19 vaccine. Some clones are missing from TCRdb's copy, which holds only in-frame ones; the method was immunoSEQ multiplex PCR. The sample has roughly 150,000 clones; 80% to 95% are singletons. Material: peripheral blood, obtained on day 0 of AZD1222 vaccination. Receptors were obtained from an adult in good health.

The CDR3 is CASSWTGKGPQHF. In DNA, the CDR3 is TGTGCCAGCAGCTGGACGGGTAAGGGGCCCCAGCATTTT. The chain has TRBV5-6 and TRBJ1-5; D is unresolved. CDR1 and CDR2 from the germline V gene are SGHDT and YYEEEE. CDR3 size: 13 residues. The germline V and J ends were trimmed by 3 bases and 9 bases, with 13 bases remaining between them.

The chain carries TRBV27 and TRBJ2-5; weak D call: TRBD1 (5 bases). This CDR3 has 14 amino acids. V was clipped by 6 bases and J by 10 bases, with 21 bases between them. Germline loops: CDR1 MNHEY, CDR2 SMNVEV (reference sequence). CDR3 bases: TGTGCCAGCAGCCCCGGTCCCCCAGGGTGGGTCCAGTACTTC. Encoded protein: CASSPGPPGWVQYF.

The chain combines TRBV29-1 with TRBJ1-2; D is unresolved. Trimming pared 3 bases from V and 0 bases from J, leaving 5 bases between. The CDR3 sequence is 12 residues long. In germline, CDR1 is SQVTM, CDR2 ANQGSEA. The CDR3 bases are TGCAGCGTTGATCAAGCTAACTATGGCTACACCTTC. Translation gives CSVDQANYGYTF.

This clone showed up just once. The J gene is TRBJ2-7, the V gene TRBV19; 8 bases are shared with TRBD2. The germline gives CDR1 LNHDA, CDR2 SQIVND (reference sequence). The CDR3 loop spans 13 amino acids. The ends lost 5 bases at V and 6 bases at J; junction bases unmatched: 6. The DNA for the CDR3 is TGTGCCAGTAGTCCTGGACTAGCAAGCGAGCAGTACTTC. This gives the protein CASSPGLASEQYF.

V and J are TRBV29-1 and TRBJ1-3; perhaps TRBD1 as D (5 bases). This CDR3 is 12 amino acids long. CDR1 SQVTM and CDR2 ANQGSEA come from the germline V gene. Deletions cut 6 bases from V and 4 bases from J, with 10 bases between. CDR3 sequence reads: CSVETGGNTIYF. The CDR3 DNA follows: TGCAGCGTCGAAACAGGCGGAAACACCATATATTTT.

The rearrangement uses TRBV19 and TRBJ2-1; TRBD2 matches 8 bases. This CDR3 region has 15 residues. J was trimmed by 8 bases and V by 9 bases; bases with no gene match: 15. Germline V CDR1 and CDR2: LNHDA, SQIVND (reference sequence). The DNA of the CDR3 is TGTGCCAGCAGCGGCGGGAGCGGGAGTAGGTATGAGCAGTTCTTC. As protein: CASSGGSGSRYEQFF.

The chain uses TRBV5-4 and TRBJ1-4; D may be TRBD1 (5 bases). The CDR3 is made up of 17 amino acids. From germline, CDR1 is SGHNT and CDR2 YYREEE (reference sequence). V was pared by 1 base and J by 3 bases, with 16 bases between. The CDR3 DNA sequence: TGTGCCAGCAGCTTGTCTCGGGGGTTCGGGCCTAATGAAAAACTGTTTTTT. Translating gives CASSLSRGFGPNEKLFF.

The rearrangement uses TRBV28 and TRBJ1-4; 7 bases fit TRBD1. The germline CDR1 and CDR2 sequences are MDHEN and SYDVKM. CDR3 length: 14 residues. The ends lost 6 bases at V and 4 bases at J; junction bases unmatched: 5. CDR3 coding DNA: TGTGCCAGCAGCTCGACAGGGAGTAATGAAAAACTGTTTTTT. This encodes CASSSTGSNEKLFF.

Points on this clone: Within the sample, other DNA sequences also encode this same CDR3. In DNA, the CDR3 is TGCGCCAGCAGCTTGGGGCAGAACTATGGCTACACCTTC. Its protein product is CASSLGQNYGYTF. The chain joins TRBV5-1 to TRBJ1-2; D gene uncertain. The CDR3 runs to 13 residues. Trimming left V 0 bases short and J 2 bases short, with 5 bases between. Germline V gene data show CDR1 as SGHRS and CDR2 as YFSETQ.

The chain combines TRBV11-2 with TRBJ2-1; no firm D call. Germline-derived CDR1 and CDR2 are SGHAT and FQNNGV. The germline V and J ends were trimmed by 8 bases and 4 bases, with 9 bases remaining between them. This CDR3 comprises 12 residues. The CDR3 protein is CASLTVYNEQFF. As DNA, the CDR3 is TGTGCCAGCCTAACAGTGTACAATGAGCAGTTCTTC.

The V gene is TRBV7-2, the J gene TRBJ1-6; D is unclear. The length of the CDR3 is 15 residues. V was pared by 1 base and J by 8 bases, with 12 bases between. The germline V gene encodes CDR1 SGHTA and CDR2 FQGNSA. The CDR3 loop reads CASSLGSGGDSPLHF. The DNA for the CDR3 is TGTGCCAGCAGCTTAGGATCAGGCGGGGATTCACCCCTCCACTTT.

CDR3 coding DNA: TGTGCCAGCAGCGTAGGTTCGACTGGAAACACCATATATTTT. Translation gives CASSVGSTGNTIYF. The chain employs TRBV9 and TRBJ1-3; D is ambiguous. Trimming shortened V by 0 bases and J by 2 bases, and 6 bases separated the two germline ends. The germline gives CDR1 SGDLS, CDR2 YYNGEE. The CDR3 spans 14 residues.

This chain's CDR3 is CASSVGRAGTNTGELFF. The CDR3 DNA reads as TGTGCCAGCAGCGTAGGAAGGGCAGGGACGAACACCGGGGAGCTGTTTTTT. J is TRBJ2-2 and V is TRBV9; possibly TRBD1 for D (5 bases). Germline CDR1 SGDLS, CDR2 YYNGEE. The CDR3 is made up of 17 amino acids. V lost 0 bases and J lost 0, with 12 bases in between.

This rearrangement joins TRBV7-9 to TRBJ1-2; D may be TRBD1 (6 bases). Trimming stripped 5 bases from V and 7 bases from J, with 23 bases between. CDR3 size: 16 residues. The germline CDR1 and CDR2 sequences are SEHNR and FQNEAQ (reference sequence). CDR3 amino acids: CASSPHRVTGFGGYTF. Here the CDR3 DNA reads TGTGCCAGCAGCCCCCATAGAGTCACAGGGTTCGGTGGCTACACCTTC.

The chain couples TRBV7-9 to TRBJ1-2, with 9 bases lining up with TRBD1. Germline V CDR1 and CDR2: SEHNR, FQNEAQ (reference sequence). This CDR3 has 15 residues. V shed 2 bases and J 11 bases; nucleotides not matched to a gene: 12. The CDR3 region has the DNA TGTGCCAGCAGCTTAAGAACCGGGACAGGGTCTGGGTACACCTTC. It is translated as CASSLRTGTGSGYTF.

The rearrangement links TRBV7-2 to TRBJ1-5; TRBD1 matches at 10 bases. Germline-derived CDR1 and CDR2 are SGHTA and FQGNSA. The V and J ends lost 5 bases and 6 bases, in that order; junction bases with no gene match: 7. The CDR3 is 15 amino acids. The DNA of the CDR3 is TGTGCCAGCAGCAGAGGGACAGGGGATGGTCAGCCCCAGCATTTT. Translating gives CASSRGTGDGQPQHF.

A few counts support this clone. This chain links TRBV19 with TRBJ2-5; D is possibly TRBD1 or TRBD2 (5 bases each). Trimming removed 7 bases from V and 5 bases from J, with 17 bases in between. Germline lookup yields CDR1 LNHDA and CDR2 SQIVND (reference sequence). This CDR3 is 14 amino acids long. The CDR3 reads CASMRDPRAETQYF. For the CDR3, the DNA is TGTGCCAGTATGAGGGACCCGAGGGCGGAGACCCAGTACTTC. Full variable domain (missing parts from reference TRBV19 and TRBJ2-5): DGGITQSPKYLFRKEGQNVTLSCEQNLNHDAMYWYRQDPGQGLRLIYYSQIVNDFQKGDIAEGYSVSREKKESFPLTVTSAQKNPTAFYLCASMRDPRAETQYFGPGTRLLVL.

Only one count was recorded for this clone. The chain combines TRBV9 with TRBJ2-3; 10 positions agree with TRBD2. In germline, CDR1 is SGDLS, CDR2 YYNGEE. V gave up 0 bases and J gave up 3 bases; unmatched junction bases: 7. This CDR3 comprises 17 residues. CDR3 DNA sequence: TGTGCCAGCAGCGTAGGTGCTAGCGGGAGAGGTACAGATACGCAGTATTTT. Amino acids: CASSVGASGRGTDTQYF. Together with reference TRBV9 and TRBJ2-3, the CDR3 gives the full variable domain: DSGVTQTPKHLITATGQRVTLRCSPRSGDLSVYWYQQSLDQGLQFLIQYYNGEERAKGNILERFSAQQFPDLHSELNLSSLELGDSALYFCASSVGASGRGTDTQYFGPGTRLTVL.

The chain links TRBV19 to TRBJ1-2, with D possibly matching TRBD1 (6 bases). V was shortened by 8 bases and J by 6 bases, with 19 bases between the two germline ends. The CDR3 is made up of 14 amino acids. The germline CDR1 and CDR2 sequences are LNHDA and SQIVND (reference sequence). The CDR3: CASVDGGRSDGYTF. The CDR3 bases are TGTGCCAGTGTGGACGGGGGCCGGTCGGATGGCTACACCTTC.

The chain recombines TRBV10-3 with TRBJ1-5, with D maybe TRBD1 (5 bases). The CDR3 totals 13 residues. V lost 10 bases, J lost 0 bases, and 10 bases lay in between. CDR1 ENHRY and CDR2 SYGVKD come from the germline V gene. CDR3 DNA sequence: TGTGCCACCAAGACAGATAGCAATCAGCCCCAGCATTTT. Encoded protein: CATKTDSNQPQHF.

This clone was observed a single time. CDR3 sequence reads: CASSSSRSTDTQYF. Here the CDR3 DNA reads TGTGCCAGCAGCTCCTCCCGCAGCACAGATACGCAGTATTTT. V is TRBV7-9 and J is TRBJ2-3; D is unclear. This CDR3 is 14 amino acids long. V shed 4 bases and J shed 0 bases, with 8 bases lying between them. From germline, CDR1 is SEHNR and CDR2 FQNEAQ (reference sequence).

This clone appeared a single time. V gene TRBV12-3 or TRBV12-4 combines with J gene TRBJ1-4; no definite D call. The CDR3 is made up of 12 amino acids. The V and J ends lost 2 bases and 8 bases respectively, with 6 bases between them. The chain's CDR3 is CASSLRIEKLFF. The CDR3 nucleotides are TGTGCCAGCAGTTTAAGGATAGAAAAACTGTTTTTT.

This sequence joins TRBV19 and TRBJ1-3; D call uncertain. The CDR3 loop spans 14 amino acids. Trimming stripped 2 bases from V and 0 bases from J, with 5 bases between. Germline V CDR1 and CDR2: LNHDA, SQIVND (reference sequence). The CDR3, as DNA: TGTGCCAGTAGTATAAGCTTCTCTGGAAACACCATATATTTT. This gives the protein CASSISFSGNTIYF.